The rows below give T cell receptor beta chains drawn from one sample of a study of cytomegalovirus exposure and HLA in healthy donors. The method was immunoSEQ multiplex PCR; TCRdb's version includes in-frame clones alone and lacks a portion of them. Among 150,000 or so clones, more than 70% were seen once, and the ten largest hold more than 0.85%. Sequencing was done on a sample of PBMCs. These receptors originate from a man aged 30-40 years in good health and CMV-seronegative. Both conserved end residues are part of each CDR3. D genes are given only for firm matches. Rows give clone size only sometimes, using once, few, many, or a class for an expanded clone.

j_call | d_call | v_call | clone_size | cdr3_nt | cdr3_aa
TRBJ1-2 | NA | TRBV6-5 | NA | TGTGCCAGCAGTTCCCCGGGGGGGCAGAGGACCTTC | CASSSPGGQRTF
TRBJ2-3 | NA | TRBV18 | NA | TGTGCCAGCTCACCAAGGCAGACAGGCGGAGATACGCAGTATTTT | CASSPRQTGGDTQYF
TRBJ2-2 | TRBD1 | TRBV5-4 | NA | TGTGCCAGCAGCTTGAGACAGGGGGATTGGACCGGGGAGCTGTTTTTT | CASSLRQGDWTGELFF
TRBJ2-1 | TRBD2 | TRBV2 | NA | TGTGCCAGCAGTGAAAGACTAGCGGGGGCCTACAATGAGCAGTTCTTC | CASSERLAGAYNEQFF
TRBJ1-3 | NA | TRBV7-2 | NA | TGTGCCAGCAGCTTATCCCTCTCTGGAAACACCATATATTTT | CASSLSLSGNTIYF
TRBJ1-2 | NA | TRBV6-1 | once | TGTGCCAGCAGTCCAACCCCCGGTCGGGGCTACACCTTC | CASSPTPGRGYTF
TRBJ2-3 | TRBD2 | TRBV5-1 | NA | TGCGCCAGCAGCTTTAGCGGGAGCCGAGCCGTGAGCACAGATACGCAGTATTTT | CASSFSGSRAVSTDTQYF
TRBJ1-1 | NA | TRBV5-1 | NA | TGCGCCAGCAGCTTGGGTGGGGGGGATGGCACTGAAGCTTTCTTT | CASSLGGGDGTEAFF
TRBJ1-3 | TRBD1 | TRBV7-9 | NA | TGTTCCAGCAGCTGGGGACAGTTCGGGTCTGGAAACACCATATATTTT | CSSSWGQFGSGNTIYF
TRBJ2-7 | TRBD1 | TRBV5-1 | NA | TGCGCCAGCAGTCCCGCCGGGACAGGGGCCTACGAGCAGTACTTC | CASSPAGTGAYEQYF
TRBJ2-5 | TRBD2 | TRBV30 | few | TGTGCCTGGAGACTAGCGTACCAAGAGACCCAGTACTTC | CAWRLAYQETQYF